The clone carrying this T cell receptor beta chain was seen repeatedly, ten times or more. Its antigen is as yet unknown. The data were obtained in a study of blood T cells in healthy people across ages. General study results and limits: The authors considered diversity estimates from one million T cells to be underestimates. The recorded TCR beta diversity per million T cells decreased in a roughly linear manner with age.

The amount of total RNA extracted per sample was at least 6 micrograms. The second PCR ran 7 to 11 cycles with a sample-barcoded 5' primer and J-beta primers. All samples yielded 3 million or more CDR3-containing paired-end reads. A single record per CDR3 protein comes from TCRdb applying MiXCR to the 5' RACE reads. Among 700,000 to 800,000 distinct CDR3 sequences listed, roughly 45% were seen once. V gave up 3 bases and J gave up 2 bases, with 8 bases separating them. There are 13 residues in the CDR3. In germline, CDR1 is SQVTM, CDR2 ANQGSEA. The V call is TRBV29-1, the J call TRBJ2-1, with a possible D match to TRBD2 (6 bases). Sequences were obtained from blood. This sequence was found in a woman between 55 and 75 years old in good health. CDR3 sequence: CSVDKRAYNEQFF. CDR3 coding DNA: TGCAGCGTTGACAAGCGGGCCTACAATGAGCAGTTCTTC.